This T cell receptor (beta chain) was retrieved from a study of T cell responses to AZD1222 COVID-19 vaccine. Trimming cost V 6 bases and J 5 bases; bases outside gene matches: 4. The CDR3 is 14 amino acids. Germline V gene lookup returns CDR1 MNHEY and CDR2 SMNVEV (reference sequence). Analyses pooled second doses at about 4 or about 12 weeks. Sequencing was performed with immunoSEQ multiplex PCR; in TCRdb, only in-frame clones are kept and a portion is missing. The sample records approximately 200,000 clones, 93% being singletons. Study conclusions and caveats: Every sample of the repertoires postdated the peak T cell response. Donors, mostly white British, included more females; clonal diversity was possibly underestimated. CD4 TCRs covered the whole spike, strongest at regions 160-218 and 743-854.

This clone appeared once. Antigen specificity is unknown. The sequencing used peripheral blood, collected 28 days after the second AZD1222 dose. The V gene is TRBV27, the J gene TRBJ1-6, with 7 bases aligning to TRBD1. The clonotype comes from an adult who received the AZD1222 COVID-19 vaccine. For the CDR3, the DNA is TGTGCCAGCAGGCGAGGGACAGATAATTCACCCCTCCACTTT. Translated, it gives CASRRGTDNSPLHF.